This TCR beta chain was identified during a study of cytomegalovirus exposure and HLA in healthy donors. Broader study findings: Links to common viral pathogens appeared, in a later analysis, for several of the most significant clusters.

This clone was observed at least ten times. Antigen unknown. PCR primers comprised 60 Vbeta and 13 Jbeta primers. Repertoires were generated with immunoSEQ multiplex PCR, while TCRdb's copy carries only in-frame clones and drops some. The sample records 150,000 to 200,000 clones, about four fifths being singletons. Germline V gives CDR1 KGHSH, CDR2 LQKENI. The CDR3 is made up of 14 amino acids. Trimming took 6 bases from V and 8 from J; bases not matched to a gene: 9. Material: PBMCs. The source is a woman younger than 30 in good health and CMV-seropositive. The chain links TRBV18 to TRBJ1-1; 10 nucleotides align to TRBD1. CDR3 residues: CASSSGQGTEEAFF. CDR3 nucleotides: TGTGCCAGCTCTTCGGGACAGGGGACTGAAGAAGCTTTCTTT.